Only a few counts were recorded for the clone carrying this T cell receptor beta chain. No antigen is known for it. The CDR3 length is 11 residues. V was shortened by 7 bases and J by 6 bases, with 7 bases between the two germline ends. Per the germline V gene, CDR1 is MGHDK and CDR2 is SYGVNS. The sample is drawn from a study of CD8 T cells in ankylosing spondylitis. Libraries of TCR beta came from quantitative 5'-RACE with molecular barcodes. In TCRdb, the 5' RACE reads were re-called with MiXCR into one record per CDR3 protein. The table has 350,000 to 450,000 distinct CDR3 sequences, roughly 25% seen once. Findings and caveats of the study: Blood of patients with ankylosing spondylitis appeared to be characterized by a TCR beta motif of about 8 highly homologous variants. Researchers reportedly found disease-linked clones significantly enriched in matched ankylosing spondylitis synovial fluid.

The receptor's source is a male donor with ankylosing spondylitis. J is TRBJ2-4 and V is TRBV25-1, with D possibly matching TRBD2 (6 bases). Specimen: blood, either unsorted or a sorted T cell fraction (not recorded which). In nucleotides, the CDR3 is TGTGCCAGCACCGGGAGAAACATTCAGTACTTC. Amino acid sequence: CASTGRNIQYF. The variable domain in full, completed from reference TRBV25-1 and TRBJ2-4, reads EADIYQTPRYLVIGTGKKITLECSQTMGHDKMYWYQQDPGMELHLIHYSYGVNSTEKGDLSSESTVSRIRTEHFPLTLESARPSHTSQYLCASTGRNIQYFGAGTRLSVL.